These T cell receptor beta chains were read from a single sample in a study of PD-L1 blockade in urothelial cancer. Some clones are missing from TCRdb's copy, which holds only in-frame ones; the method was immunoSEQ multiplex PCR. The sample comprises more than 35,000 clones, approximately 82% of which are singletons, and roughly 13% rests with the top ten. This specimen consisted of PBMCs, obtained around atezolizumab (anti-PD-L1) treatment. All receptors come from a man between 60 and 75 years old with urothelial cancer. Both conserved end residues are part of each CDR3. A D gene is named only where the DNA matches it firmly. For some rows the clone size is stated as once, few or many, or as a class when expanded; others skip it.

D	V	J	size	DNA	CDR3
TRBD1	TRBV2	TRBJ1-5	.	TGTGCCAGCAGCGGGGACAGGGAGTCGCCCCAGCATTTT	CASSGDRESPQHF
TRBD1	TRBV18	TRBJ2-7	few	TGTGCCAGCTCACCACGACAGGGATCCTACGAGCAGTACTTC	CASSPRQGSYEQYF
TRBD1	TRBV5-5	TRBJ2-1	.	TGTGCCAGCAGCTTGCTGGGACAGGGTTACAATGAGCAGTTCTTC	CASSLLGQGYNEQFF
TRBD1	TRBV18	TRBJ1-5	.	TGTGCCAGCTCAGGTTCGGGACAGGGGCAACAGCCCCAGCATTTT	CASSGSGQGQQPQHF
TRBD1	TRBV18	TRBJ1-1	.	TGTGCCAGCTCACCACCGCAGACAGGGTCGCGGGCTTTCTTT	CASSPPQTGSRAFF
.	TRBV14	TRBJ1-2	.	TGTGCCAGCAGCCAAGGTGTTAGTTATGGCTACACCTTC	CASSQGVSYGYTF
TRBD1	TRBV7-2	TRBJ1-5	.	TGTGCCAGCAGCGTCACAGGGGGGGGGAATCAGCCCCAGCATTTT	CASSVTGGGNQPQHF
TRBD1	TRBV14	TRBJ2-7	few	TGTGCCAGCAGCCATCCAGGGGGCTCCTACGAGCAGTACTTC	CASSHPGGSYEQYF
TRBD1	TRBV6-1	TRBJ2-2	.	TGTGCCAGCAGGGTAGGGGGCGACACCGGGGAGCTGTTTTTT	CASRVGGDTGELFF
.	TRBV19	TRBJ1-3	.	TGTGCCAGTAGTTCGGGGATGGGAAACACCATATATTTT	CASSSGMGNTIYF
TRBD1	TRBV19	TRBJ2-7	.	TGTGCCAGTAGCCCGGACAGGTCCTACGAGCAGTACTTC	CASSPDRSYEQYF
TRBD2	TRBV6-4	TRBJ2-1	few	TGTGCCAGCAGTGACGTCGGGGTAGCGGGGTACAATGAGCAGTTCTTC	CASSDVGVAGYNEQFF
TRBD1	TRBV29-1	TRBJ2-7	.	TGCAGCGTTGAGGGGACAGGGAAAAAGCAGTACTTC	CSVEGTGKKQYF
TRBD2	TRBV6-4	TRBJ2-1	.	TGTGCCAGCAGTGACCGGGGGGGGTCGGAGGAGCAGTTCTTC	CASSDRGGSEEQFF
.	TRBV6-5	TRBJ2-5	few	TGTGCCAGCAGTCAACTCACAGGCTCCAAAGAGACCCAGTACTTC	CASSQLTGSKETQYF
.	TRBV11-3	TRBJ2-7	.	TGTGCCAGCAGCCGTGGGGTGGGTGGAGGACCCTACGAGCAGTACTTC	CASSRGVGGGPYEQYF